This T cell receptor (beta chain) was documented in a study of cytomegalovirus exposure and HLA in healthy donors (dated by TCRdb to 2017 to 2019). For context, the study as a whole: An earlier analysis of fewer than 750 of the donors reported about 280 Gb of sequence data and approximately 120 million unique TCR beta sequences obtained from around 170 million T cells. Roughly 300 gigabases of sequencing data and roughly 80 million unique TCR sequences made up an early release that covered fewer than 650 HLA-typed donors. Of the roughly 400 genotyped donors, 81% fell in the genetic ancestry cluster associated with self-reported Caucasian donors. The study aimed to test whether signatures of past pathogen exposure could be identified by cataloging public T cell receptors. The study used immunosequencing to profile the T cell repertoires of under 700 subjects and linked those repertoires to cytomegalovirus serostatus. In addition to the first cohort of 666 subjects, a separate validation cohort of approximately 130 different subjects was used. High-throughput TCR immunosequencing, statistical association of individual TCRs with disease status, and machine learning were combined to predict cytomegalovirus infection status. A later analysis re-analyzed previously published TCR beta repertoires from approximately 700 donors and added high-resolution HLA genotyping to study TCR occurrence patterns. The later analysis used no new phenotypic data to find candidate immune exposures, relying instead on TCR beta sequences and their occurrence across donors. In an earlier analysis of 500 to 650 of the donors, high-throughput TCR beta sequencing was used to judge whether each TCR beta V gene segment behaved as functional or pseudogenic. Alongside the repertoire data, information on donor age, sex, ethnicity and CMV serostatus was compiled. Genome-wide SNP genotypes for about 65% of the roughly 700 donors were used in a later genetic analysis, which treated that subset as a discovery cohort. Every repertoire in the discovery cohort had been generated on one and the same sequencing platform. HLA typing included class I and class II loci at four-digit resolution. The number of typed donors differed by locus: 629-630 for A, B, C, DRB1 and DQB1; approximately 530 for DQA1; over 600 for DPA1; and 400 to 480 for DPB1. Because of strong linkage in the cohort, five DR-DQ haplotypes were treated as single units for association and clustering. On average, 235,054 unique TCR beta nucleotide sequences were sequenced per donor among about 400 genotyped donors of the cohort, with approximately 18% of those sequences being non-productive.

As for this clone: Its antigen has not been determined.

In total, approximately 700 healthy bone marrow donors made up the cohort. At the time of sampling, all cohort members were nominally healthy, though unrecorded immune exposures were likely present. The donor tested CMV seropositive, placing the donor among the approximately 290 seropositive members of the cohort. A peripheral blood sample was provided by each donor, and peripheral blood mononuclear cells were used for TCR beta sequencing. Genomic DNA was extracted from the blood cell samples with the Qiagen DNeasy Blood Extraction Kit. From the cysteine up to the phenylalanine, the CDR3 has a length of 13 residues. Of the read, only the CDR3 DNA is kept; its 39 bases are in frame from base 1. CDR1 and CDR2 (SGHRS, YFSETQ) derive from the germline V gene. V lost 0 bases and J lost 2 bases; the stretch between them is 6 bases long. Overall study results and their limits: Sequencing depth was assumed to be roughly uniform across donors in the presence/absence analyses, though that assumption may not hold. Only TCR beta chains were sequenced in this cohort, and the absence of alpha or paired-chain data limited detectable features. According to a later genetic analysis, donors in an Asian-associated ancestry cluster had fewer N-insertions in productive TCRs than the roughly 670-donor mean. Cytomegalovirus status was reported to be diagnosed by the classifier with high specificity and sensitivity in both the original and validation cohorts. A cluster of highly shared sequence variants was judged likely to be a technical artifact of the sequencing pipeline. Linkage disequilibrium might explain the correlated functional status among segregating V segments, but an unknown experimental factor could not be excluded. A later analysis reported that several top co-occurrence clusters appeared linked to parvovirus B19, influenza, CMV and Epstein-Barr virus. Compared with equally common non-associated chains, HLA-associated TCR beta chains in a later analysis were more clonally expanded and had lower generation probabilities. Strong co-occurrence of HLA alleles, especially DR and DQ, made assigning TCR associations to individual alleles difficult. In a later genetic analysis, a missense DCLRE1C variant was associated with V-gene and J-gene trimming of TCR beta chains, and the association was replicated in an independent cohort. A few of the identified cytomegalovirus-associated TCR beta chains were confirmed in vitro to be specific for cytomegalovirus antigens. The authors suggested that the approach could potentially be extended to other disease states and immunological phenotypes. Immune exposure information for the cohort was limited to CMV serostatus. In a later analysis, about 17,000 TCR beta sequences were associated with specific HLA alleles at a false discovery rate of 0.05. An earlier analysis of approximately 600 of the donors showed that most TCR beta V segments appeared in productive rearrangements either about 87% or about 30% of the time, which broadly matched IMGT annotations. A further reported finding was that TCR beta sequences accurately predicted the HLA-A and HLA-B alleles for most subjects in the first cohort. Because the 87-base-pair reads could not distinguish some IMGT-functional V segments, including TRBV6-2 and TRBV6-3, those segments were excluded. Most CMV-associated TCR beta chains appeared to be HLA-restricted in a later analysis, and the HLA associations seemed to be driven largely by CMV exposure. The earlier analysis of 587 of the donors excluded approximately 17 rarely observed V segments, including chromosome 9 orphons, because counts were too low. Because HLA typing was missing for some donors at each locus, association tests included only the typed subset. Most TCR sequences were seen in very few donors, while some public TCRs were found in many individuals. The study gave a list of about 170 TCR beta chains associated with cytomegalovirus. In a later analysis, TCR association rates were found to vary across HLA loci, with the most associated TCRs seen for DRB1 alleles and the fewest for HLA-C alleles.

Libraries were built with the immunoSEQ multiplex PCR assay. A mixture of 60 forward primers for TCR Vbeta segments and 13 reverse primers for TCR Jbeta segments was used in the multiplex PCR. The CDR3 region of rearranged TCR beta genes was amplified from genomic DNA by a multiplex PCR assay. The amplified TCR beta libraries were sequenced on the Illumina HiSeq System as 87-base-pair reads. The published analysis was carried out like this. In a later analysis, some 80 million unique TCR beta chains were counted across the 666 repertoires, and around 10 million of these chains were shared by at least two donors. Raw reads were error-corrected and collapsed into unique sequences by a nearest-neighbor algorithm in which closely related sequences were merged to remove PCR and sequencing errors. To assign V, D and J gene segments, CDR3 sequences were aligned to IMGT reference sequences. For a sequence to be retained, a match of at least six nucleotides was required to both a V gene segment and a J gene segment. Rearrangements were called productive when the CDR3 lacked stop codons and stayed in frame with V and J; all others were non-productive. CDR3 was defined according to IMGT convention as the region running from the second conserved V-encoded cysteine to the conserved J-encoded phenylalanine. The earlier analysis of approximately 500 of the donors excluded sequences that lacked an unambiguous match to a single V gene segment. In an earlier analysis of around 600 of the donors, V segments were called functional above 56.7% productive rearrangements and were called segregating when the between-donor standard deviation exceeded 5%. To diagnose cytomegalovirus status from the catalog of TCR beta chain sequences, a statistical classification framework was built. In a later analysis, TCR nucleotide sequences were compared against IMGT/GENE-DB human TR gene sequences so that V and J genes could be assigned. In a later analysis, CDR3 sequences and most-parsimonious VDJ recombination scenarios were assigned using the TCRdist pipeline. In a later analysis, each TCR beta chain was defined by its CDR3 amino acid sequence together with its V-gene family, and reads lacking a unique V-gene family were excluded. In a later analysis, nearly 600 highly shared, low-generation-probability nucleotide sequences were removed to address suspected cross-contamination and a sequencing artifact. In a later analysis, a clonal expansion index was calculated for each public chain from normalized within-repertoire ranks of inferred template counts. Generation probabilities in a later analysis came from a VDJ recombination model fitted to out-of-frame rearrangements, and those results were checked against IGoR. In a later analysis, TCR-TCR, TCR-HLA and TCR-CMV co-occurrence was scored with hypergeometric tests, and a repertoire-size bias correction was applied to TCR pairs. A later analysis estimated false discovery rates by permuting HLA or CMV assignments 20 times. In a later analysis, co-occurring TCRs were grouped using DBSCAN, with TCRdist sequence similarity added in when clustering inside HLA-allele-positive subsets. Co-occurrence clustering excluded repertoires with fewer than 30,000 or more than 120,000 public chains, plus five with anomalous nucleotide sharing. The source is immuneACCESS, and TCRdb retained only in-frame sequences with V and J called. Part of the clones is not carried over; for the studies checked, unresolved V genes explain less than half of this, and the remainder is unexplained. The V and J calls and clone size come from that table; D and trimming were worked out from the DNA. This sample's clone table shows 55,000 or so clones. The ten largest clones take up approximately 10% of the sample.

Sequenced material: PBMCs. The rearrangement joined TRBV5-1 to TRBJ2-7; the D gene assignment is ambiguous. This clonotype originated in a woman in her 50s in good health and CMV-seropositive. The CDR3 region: CASSLDPAYEQYF. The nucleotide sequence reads TGCGCCAGCAGCTTGGATCCCGCCTACGAGCAGTACTTC.